A single T cell receptor (beta chain) is shown here with its context. Antigen specificity is unknown. This could be a read error, since a much larger clone is one nucleotide away. This sample was included in a study of neurological immune-mediated disorders. Study-wide results and limits: Private repertoires in all groups were suggested, as expanded clones shared no CDR3 amino acid sequences across subjects. Healthy controls had more TCR clonal expansion than multiple sclerosis, which showed the least, whereas HTLV-1-associated myelopathy showed the most.

Time point in this sample: longitudinal time-point 2. The starting material, 2 million PBMCs stored at -80 C, gave rise to the unsorted libraries. Germline trimming cut 2 bases from V and 4 bases from J; bases unmatched to any gene: 7. The germline CDR1 and CDR2 sequences are SNHLY and FYNNEI. The CDR3 spans 16 residues. A single record per CDR3 protein comes from TCRdb applying MiXCR to the 5' RACE reads. This table holds about 90,000 distinct CDR3 sequences, under 15% found once. This TCR was sampled from a female donor with HTLV-1-associated myelopathy (HAM/TSP). The sample was PBMCs. V usage is TRBV2 and J usage is TRBJ2-3; 9 bases line up with TRBD2. CDR3 coding DNA: TGTGCCAGCAGTGAACAGGGACTAGCTGATCCAGATACGCAGTATTTT. Residues: CASSEQGLADPDTQYF.